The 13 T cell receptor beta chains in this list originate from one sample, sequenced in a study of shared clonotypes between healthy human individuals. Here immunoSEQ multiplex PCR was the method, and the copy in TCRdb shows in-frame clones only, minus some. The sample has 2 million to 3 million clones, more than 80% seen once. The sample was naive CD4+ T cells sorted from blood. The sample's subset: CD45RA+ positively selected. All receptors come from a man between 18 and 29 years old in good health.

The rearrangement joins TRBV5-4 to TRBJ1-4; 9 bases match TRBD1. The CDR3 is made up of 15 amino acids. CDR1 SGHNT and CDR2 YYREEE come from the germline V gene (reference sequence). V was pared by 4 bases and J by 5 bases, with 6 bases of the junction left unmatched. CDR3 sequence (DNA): TGTGCCAGCAGCGCCACCGGGACAGGGAATGAAAAACTGTTTTTT. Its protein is CASSATGTGNEKLFF.

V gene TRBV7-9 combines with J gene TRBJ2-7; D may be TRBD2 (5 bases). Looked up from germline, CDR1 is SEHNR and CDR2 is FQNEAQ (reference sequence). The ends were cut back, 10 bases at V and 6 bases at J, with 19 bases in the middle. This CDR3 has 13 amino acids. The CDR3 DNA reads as TGTGCCACCGGGGAGCTCTCAAAGGGCGAGCAGTACTTC. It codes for CATGELSKGEQYF. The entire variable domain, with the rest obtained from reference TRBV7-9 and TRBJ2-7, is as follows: DTGVSQNPRHKITKRGQNVTFRCDPISEHNRLYWYRQTLGQGPEFLTYFQNEAQLEKSRLLSDRFSAERPKGSFSTLEIQRTEQGDSAMYLCATGELSKGEQYFGPGTRLTVT.

The CDR3 DNA follows: TGTGCCAGCAGCTTAGGTGTTAATGAAAAACTGTTTTTT. It translates to CASSLGVNEKLFF. The chain has TRBV11-2 and TRBJ1-4; D unresolved. Trimming cost V 1 base and J 4 bases, with 4 bases left between them. Germline lookup yields CDR1 SGHAT and CDR2 FQNNGV. There are 13 residues in the CDR3. Together with reference TRBV11-2 and TRBJ1-4, the CDR3 gives the full variable domain: EAGVAQSPRYKIIEKRQSVAFWCNPISGHATLYWYQQILGQGPKLLIQFQNNGVVDDSQLPKDRFSAERLKGVDSTLKIQPAKLEDSAVYLCASSLGVNEKLFFGSGTQLSVL.

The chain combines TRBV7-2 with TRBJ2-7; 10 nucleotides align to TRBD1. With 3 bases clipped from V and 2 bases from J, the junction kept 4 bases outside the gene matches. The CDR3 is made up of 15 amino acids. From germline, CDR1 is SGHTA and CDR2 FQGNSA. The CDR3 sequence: CASSFGGQGPYEQYF. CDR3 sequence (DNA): TGTGCCAGCAGCTTCGGGGGACAGGGGCCCTACGAGCAGTACTTC.

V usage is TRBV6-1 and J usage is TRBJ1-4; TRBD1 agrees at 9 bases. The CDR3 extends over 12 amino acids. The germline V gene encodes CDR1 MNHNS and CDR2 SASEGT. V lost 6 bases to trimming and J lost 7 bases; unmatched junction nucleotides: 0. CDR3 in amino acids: CASRDRGEKLFF. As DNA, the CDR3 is TGTGCCAGCAGGGACAGGGGTGAAAAACTGTTTTTT.

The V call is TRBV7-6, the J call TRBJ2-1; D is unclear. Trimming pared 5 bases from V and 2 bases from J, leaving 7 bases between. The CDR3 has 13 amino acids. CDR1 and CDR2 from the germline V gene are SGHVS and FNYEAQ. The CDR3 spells CASSVQTYNEQFF. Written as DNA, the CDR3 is TGTGCCAGCAGCGTCCAAACCTACAATGAGCAGTTCTTC.

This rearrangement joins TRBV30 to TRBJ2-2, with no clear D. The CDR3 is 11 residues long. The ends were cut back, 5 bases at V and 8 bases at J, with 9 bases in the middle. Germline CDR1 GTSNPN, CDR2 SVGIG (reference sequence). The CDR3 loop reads CAWAPEGELFF. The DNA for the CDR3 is TGTGCCTGGGCCCCGGAAGGGGAGCTGTTTTTT.

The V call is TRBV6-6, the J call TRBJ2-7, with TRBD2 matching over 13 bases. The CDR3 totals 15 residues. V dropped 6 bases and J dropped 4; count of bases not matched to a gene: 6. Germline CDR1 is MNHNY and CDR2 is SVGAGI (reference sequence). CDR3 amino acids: CASRPGLAGEYEQYF. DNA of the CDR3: TGTGCCAGCAGACCCGGACTAGCGGGAGAGTACGAGCAGTACTTC.

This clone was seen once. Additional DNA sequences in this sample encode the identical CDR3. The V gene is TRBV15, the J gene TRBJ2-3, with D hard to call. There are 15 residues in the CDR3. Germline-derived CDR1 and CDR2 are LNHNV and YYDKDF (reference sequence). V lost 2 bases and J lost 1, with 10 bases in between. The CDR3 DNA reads TGTGCCACCAGCAGAAGGGATGGGGGCACAGATACGCAGTATTTT. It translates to CATSRRDGGTDTQYF.

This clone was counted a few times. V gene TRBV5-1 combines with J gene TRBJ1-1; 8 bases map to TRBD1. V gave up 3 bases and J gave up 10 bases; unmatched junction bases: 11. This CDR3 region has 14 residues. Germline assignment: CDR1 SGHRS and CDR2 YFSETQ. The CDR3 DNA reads TGCGCCAGCAGCTCCGGGACAGGCAACACAGGAGCTTTCTTT. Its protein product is CASSSGTGNTGAFF.

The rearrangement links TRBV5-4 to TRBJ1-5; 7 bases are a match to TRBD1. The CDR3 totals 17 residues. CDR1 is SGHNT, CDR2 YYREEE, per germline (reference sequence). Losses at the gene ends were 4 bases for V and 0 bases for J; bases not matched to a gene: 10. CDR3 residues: CASSIRDRINSNQPQHF. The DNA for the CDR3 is TGTGCCAGCAGCATCCGGGACAGAATAAATAGCAATCAGCCCCAGCATTTT.

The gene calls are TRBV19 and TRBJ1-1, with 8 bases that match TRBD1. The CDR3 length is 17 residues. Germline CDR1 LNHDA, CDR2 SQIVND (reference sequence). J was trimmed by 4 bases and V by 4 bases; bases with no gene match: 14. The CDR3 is CASSSLARGRSGTEAFF. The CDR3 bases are TGTGCCAGTAGTAGTTTGGCCAGGGGGCGCAGTGGCACTGAAGCTTTCTTT.

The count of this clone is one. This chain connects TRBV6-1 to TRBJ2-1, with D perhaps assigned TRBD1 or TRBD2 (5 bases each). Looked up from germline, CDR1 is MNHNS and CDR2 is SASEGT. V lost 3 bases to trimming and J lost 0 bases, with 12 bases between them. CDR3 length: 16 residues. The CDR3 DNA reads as TGTGCCAGCAGTGAGCCGGGACGAAGCTCCTACAATGAGCAGTTCTTC. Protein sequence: CASSEPGRSSYNEQFF.